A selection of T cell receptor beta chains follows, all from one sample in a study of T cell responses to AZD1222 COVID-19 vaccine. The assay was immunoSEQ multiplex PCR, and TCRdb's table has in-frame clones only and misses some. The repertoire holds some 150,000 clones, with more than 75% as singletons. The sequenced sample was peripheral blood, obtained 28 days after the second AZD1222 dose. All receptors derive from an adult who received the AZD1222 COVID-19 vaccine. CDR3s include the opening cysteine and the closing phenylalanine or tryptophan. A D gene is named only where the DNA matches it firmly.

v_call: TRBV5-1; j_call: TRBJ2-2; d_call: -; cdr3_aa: CASSPIPGLNTGELFF; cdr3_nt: TGCGCCAGCAGCCCAATTCCGGGTCTGAACACCGGGGAGCTGTTTTTT
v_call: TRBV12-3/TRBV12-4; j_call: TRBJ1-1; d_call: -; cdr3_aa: CASSFGGPTEAFF; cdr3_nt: TGTGCCAGCAGCTTCGGGGGGCCCACTGAAGCTTTCTTT
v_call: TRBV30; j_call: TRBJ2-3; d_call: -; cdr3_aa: CAWSPPSTDTQYF; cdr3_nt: TGTGCCTGGAGTCCCCCCTCCACAGATACGCAGTATTTT
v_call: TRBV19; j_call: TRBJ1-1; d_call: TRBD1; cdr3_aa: CASSILSGTGEAFF; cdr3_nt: TGTGCCAGTAGTATTCTCTCCGGGACAGGGGAAGCTTTCTTT
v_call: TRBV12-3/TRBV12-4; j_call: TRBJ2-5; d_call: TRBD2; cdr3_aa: CASSLLAEETQYF; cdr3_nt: TGTGCCAGCAGTCTACTAGCGGAAGAGACCCAGTACTTC
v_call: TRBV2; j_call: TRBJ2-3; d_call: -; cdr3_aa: CASSNGRPYTDTQYF; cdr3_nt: TGTGCCAGCAGTAATGGGAGGCCATACACAGATACGCAGTATTTT
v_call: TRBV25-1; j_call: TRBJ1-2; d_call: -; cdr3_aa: CASSDVAPPGGYTF; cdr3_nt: TGTGCCAGCAGTGACGTGGCTCCCCCTGGGGGCTACACCTTC
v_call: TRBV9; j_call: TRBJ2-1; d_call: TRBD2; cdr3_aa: CASSPIAGGVNEQFF; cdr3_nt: TGTGCCAGCAGCCCGATAGCGGGGGGTGTCAATGAGCAGTTCTTC
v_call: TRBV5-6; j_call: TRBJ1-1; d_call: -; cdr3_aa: CASSVEVNTEAFF; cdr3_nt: TGTGCCAGCAGCGTGGAAGTGAACACTGAAGCTTTCTTT
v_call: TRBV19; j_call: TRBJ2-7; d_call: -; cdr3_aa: CASSIRTAASDYEQYF; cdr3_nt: TGTGCCAGTAGTATCAGGACAGCAGCATCGGACTACGAGCAGTACTTC
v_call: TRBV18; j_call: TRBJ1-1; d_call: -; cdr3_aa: CASSPVSGTNTEAFF; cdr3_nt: TGTGCCAGCTCACCCGTTTCCGGGACTAACACTGAAGCTTTCTTT